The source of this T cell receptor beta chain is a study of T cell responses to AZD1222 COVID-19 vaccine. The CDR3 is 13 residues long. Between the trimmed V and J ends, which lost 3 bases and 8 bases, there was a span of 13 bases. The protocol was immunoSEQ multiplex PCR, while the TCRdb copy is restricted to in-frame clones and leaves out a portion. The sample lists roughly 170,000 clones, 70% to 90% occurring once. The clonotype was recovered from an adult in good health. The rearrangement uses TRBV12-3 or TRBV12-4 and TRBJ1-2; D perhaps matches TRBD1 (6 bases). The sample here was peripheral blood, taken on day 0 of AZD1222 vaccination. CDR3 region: CASSFGGAEGYTF. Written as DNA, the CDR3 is TGTGCCAGCAGTTTCGGGGGGGCTGAGGGCTACACCTTC.